There are many counts of the clone carrying this T cell receptor beta chain. The sequenced template was RNA, covering the TCR beta CDR3 region. After a first-round RT-PCR with HTBI primers, a second-round multiplex PCR was run. A single record per CDR3 protein comes from TCRdb applying MiXCR to the multiplex PCR reads. Here the sample spans just over 600,000 distinct CDR3 sequences, about 24% being singletons. The data were taken from a study of Graves' ophthalmopathy and Graves' hyperthyroidism. The CDR3 is 15 amino acids. Trimming shortened V by 7 bases and J by 4 bases, and 19 bases separated the two germline ends. Other autoimmune diseases, uncontrolled infections, pregnancy or lactation excluded patients from enrollment. Diagnostic conclusions were grounded in clinical symptoms, serum thyroxine, TRAb, thyroid ultrasound and orbital computed tomography. Someone took the PBMCs out of more than 9 ml of fresh peripheral blood.

The specimen was peripheral blood. This TCR derives from a woman aged 18-29 years with stable Graves' hyperthyroidism. Some clones in this sample may be carry-over from other donors' samples. The rearrangement links TRBV12-3 or TRBV12-4 to TRBJ1-1; D gene uncertain. Written as DNA, the CDR3 is TGTGCCAGCACCACTAAACAAGTTTTCAGCACTGAAGCTTTCTTT. This translates into CASTTKQVFSTEAFF.